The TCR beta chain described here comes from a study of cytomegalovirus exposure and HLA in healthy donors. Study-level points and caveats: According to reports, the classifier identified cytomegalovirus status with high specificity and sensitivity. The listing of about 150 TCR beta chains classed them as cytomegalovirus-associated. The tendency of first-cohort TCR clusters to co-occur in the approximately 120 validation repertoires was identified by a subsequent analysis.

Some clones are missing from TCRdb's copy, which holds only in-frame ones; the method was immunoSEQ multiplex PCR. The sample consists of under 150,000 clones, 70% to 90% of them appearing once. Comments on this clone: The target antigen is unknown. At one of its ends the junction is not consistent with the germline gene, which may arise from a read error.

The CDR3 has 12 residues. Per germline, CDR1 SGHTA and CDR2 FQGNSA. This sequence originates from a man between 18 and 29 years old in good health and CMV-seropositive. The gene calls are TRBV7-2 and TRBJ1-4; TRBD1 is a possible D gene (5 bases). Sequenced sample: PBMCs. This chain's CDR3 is CASSLARQGQVF. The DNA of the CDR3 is TGTGCCAGCAGCTTAGCGAGGCAGGGTCAGGTTTTT.